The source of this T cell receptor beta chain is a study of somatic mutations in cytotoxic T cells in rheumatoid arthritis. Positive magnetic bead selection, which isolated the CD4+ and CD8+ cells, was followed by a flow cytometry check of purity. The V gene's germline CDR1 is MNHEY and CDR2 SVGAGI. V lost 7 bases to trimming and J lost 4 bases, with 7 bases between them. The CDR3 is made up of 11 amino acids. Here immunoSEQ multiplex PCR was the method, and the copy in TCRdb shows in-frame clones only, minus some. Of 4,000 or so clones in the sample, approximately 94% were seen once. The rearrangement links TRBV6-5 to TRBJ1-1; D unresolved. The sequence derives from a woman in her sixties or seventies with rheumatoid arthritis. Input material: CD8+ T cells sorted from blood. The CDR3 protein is CASISGTEAFF. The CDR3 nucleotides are TGTGCCAGCATAAGCGGCACTGAAGCTTTCTTT.